This is a list of T cell receptor beta chains from one sample in a study of blood T cell repertoires in COVID-19. Libraries were prepared by immunoSEQ multiplex PCR; TCRdb keeps only in-frame clonotypes and omits some of them. The sample shows 150,000 or so clones, approximately 82% of them seen only once. Sequenced material: PBMCs or T cells enriched from blood (not recorded which). The receptor set was obtained from a woman aged 45-65 years in a cohort exposed to, infected with or recovered from COVID-19 (not recorded which). Both conserved end residues are part of each CDR3. The D gene is left open where the match is weak. The listing skips clone size in some rows; elsewhere it reads once, few, many or a size class.

TRBV7-9	TRBJ1-2	TRBD1	.	TGTGCCAGCGTGCCCCGGGACAGCGTACGAGGGCATGGCTACACCTTC	CASVPRDSVRGHGYTF
TRBV6-1	TRBJ2-7	.	.	TGTGCCAGCAGTGAAGCAGGGTTGCGGGGATCCTACGAGCAGTACTTC	CASSEAGLRGSYEQYF
TRBV14	TRBJ2-1	.	.	TGTGCCAGCAGCCAACTTCTTCTAAGCGGTCCAAACAATGAGCAGTTCTTC	CASSQLLLSGPNNEQFF
TRBV9	TRBJ2-1	.	.	TGTGCCAGCAGCGTAGGCGGAGATTACAATGAGCAGTTCTTC	CASSVGGDYNEQFF
TRBV18	TRBJ2-3	TRBD1	.	TGTGCCAGCTCCCTTGCCAGGACAGGGGGAGCAGATACGCAGTATTTT	CASSLARTGGADTQYF
TRBV7-3	TRBJ2-7	TRBD2	.	TGTGCCAGCAGCCTCAGGACTAGCCGGGTGAGTCAGTACTTC	CASSLRTSRVSQYF
TRBV27	TRBJ2-3	TRBD2	.	TGTGCCAGCAGCCAATCAGGACTAGCGGGGGGCCGCGGCACAGATACGCAGTATTTT	CASSQSGLAGGRGTDTQYF
TRBV5-6	TRBJ1-3	.	.	TGTGCCAGCAGCTTGGCACAGCTGCCGGGAAACACCATATATTTT	CASSLAQLPGNTIYF
TRBV3-1/TRBV3-2	TRBJ1-6	.	.	TGTGCCAGCAGCCAAGTGCGGGGGGTGCGTTCACCCCTCCACTTT	CASSQVRGVRSPLHF
TRBV30	TRBJ2-3	TRBD1	few	TGTGCCTGGAGCAGGACAGGGAGCACAGATACGCAGTATTTT	CAWSRTGSTDTQYF
TRBV19	TRBJ2-1	TRBD2	.	TGTGCCAGTAGTACACTAGCGGGGGGATACAATGAGCAGTTCTTC	CASSTLAGGYNEQFF
TRBV18	TRBJ2-5	TRBD2	.	TGTGCCAGCTCACCGACTAGCGGAAAACAAGAGACCCAGTACTTC	CASSPTSGKQETQYF
TRBV12-3/TRBV12-4	TRBJ1-1	.	.	TGTGCCAGCAGCCTAAATGGAGGGACTGAAGCTTTCTTT	CASSLNGGTEAFF
TRBV2	TRBJ2-1	TRBD2	.	TGTGCCAGCAGTGAAGCGAGGACTAGTACCTACAATGAGCAGTTCTTC	CASSEARTSTYNEQFF
TRBV5-1	TRBJ2-5	.	.	TGCGCCAGCAGCCCACGGGCCAAAGGGGGTGGAGAGACCCAGTACTTC	CASSPRAKGGGETQYF
TRBV4-2	TRBJ2-7	TRBD2	.	TGTGCCAGCAGCCAAGATATAGCGGGAGTATACGAGCAGTACTTC	CASSQDIAGVYEQYF
TRBV28	TRBJ2-5	TRBD2	.	TGTGCCAGCAGCCGATCCGGGACTAGCGGGAGAAGGGGACAAGAGACCCAGTACTTC	CASSRSGTSGRRGQETQYF
TRBV7-6	TRBJ2-1	TRBD2	.	TGTGCCAGCAGCTTCCTAGCGGGAGATTATGAGCAGTTCTTC	CASSFLAGDYEQFF
TRBV9	TRBJ1-4	TRBD1	.	TGTGCCAGCAGCGACGTAGGCTGTGTTGGGGCAGGGGGCGAGGCAACTAATGAAAAACTGTTTTTT	CASSDVGCVGAGGEATNEKLFF
TRBV28	TRBJ2-1	.	.	TGTGCCAGCAGTTTAACGGGAGTAGAGAATGAGCAGTTCTTC	CASSLTGVENEQFF
TRBV7-2	TRBJ2-2	.	.	TGTGCCAGCAGAGAGGGTCCTTATGGGGAGCTGTTTTTT	CASREGPYGELFF
TRBV6-5	TRBJ2-7	TRBD2	.	TGTGCCAGCAGAGCGGGGACCAATTCCTACGAGCAGTACTTC	CASRAGTNSYEQYF
TRBV2	TRBJ1-5	.	.	TGTGCCAGCAGTGGACAGACCAATCAGCCCCAGCATTTT	CASSGQTNQPQHF
TRBV9	TRBJ2-7	.	once	TGTGCCAGCAGCGTAGGAGGGGGCGAGCAGTACTTC	CASSVGGGEQYF
TRBV9	TRBJ1-2	TRBD1	.	TGTGCCAGCAGCCCGGGACAGGGGGCGAATGGCTACACCTTC	CASSPGQGANGYTF
TRBV6-5	TRBJ1-1	.	.	TGTGCCAGCAGCCGCGGGGTGAACACTGAAGCTTTCTTT	CASSRGVNTEAFF
TRBV28	TRBJ1-1	.	.	TGTGCCAGCAGTTTACATCGTCGGGGGGGAGCCCTGAACACTGAAGCTTTCTTT	CASSLHRRGGALNTEAFF
TRBV30	TRBJ2-2	.	.	TGTGCCTGGAGTGTAGGAGGGCTAGGAACCGGGGAGCTGTTTTTT	CAWSVGGLGTGELFF
TRBV19	TRBJ1-5	.	.	TGTGCCAGTATCTCCGCGGGGGCTTGGAATCAGCCCCAGCATTTT	CASISAGAWNQPQHF
TRBV7-3	TRBJ2-7	TRBD1	.	TGTGCCAGCAGCTTAAGACAGGGAGAAACCTACGAGCAGTACTTC	CASSLRQGETYEQYF
TRBV9	TRBJ2-5	.	few	TGTGCCAGCAGCGTTCAAGCGGGTGTCGGAGAGACCCAGTACTTC	CASSVQAGVGETQYF
TRBV9	TRBJ1-6	TRBD1	.	TGTGCCAGCAGCGCCCGGGACAGGGGTGGATCACCCCTCCACTTT	CASSARDRGGSPLHF
TRBV6-4	TRBJ2-2	TRBD2	once	TGTGCCAGCAGCCCTAGCGGGAGCTTGACCGGGGAGCTGTTTTTT	CASSPSGSLTGELFF
TRBV5-1	TRBJ2-3	.	.	TGCGCCAGCAGCTTGGGGCCGCCCCCGGGTACAGATACGCAGTATTTT	CASSLGPPPGTDTQYF
TRBV25-1	TRBJ2-2	.	.	TGTGCCAGCCGAGGGGGGGGAATCGGGGAGCTGTTTTTT	CASRGGGIGELFF
TRBV19	TRBJ2-1	.	.	TGTGCCAGTAATTATAATGGCGGGTCCTACAATGAGCAGTTCTTC	CASNYNGGSYNEQFF
TRBV28	TRBJ1-1	.	.	TGTGCCAGCAGTCTACAGATTCTCAACACTGAAGCTTTCTTT	CASSLQILNTEAFF
TRBV4-2	TRBJ2-3	TRBD2	.	TGTGCCAGCAGTACTAGCGGGGGGTCTAGCACAGATACGCAGTATTTT	CASSTSGGSSTDTQYF
TRBV10-1	TRBJ2-1	TRBD2	.	TGCCCTACGGTGTGTAGCGGGGGGCAACACACTAACTACAATGAGCAGTTCTTC	CPTVCSGGQHTNYNEQFF
TRBV28	TRBJ1-4	.	few	TGTGCCAGCAGTCGAACGGGGGAAAAACTGTTTTTT	CASSRTGEKLFF
TRBV3-1/TRBV3-2	TRBJ1-4	.	.	TGTGCCAGCAGCCAAGATAACAGGGACCAGGTTGGACTGTTTTTT	CASSQDNRDQVGLFF
TRBV28	TRBJ1-5	TRBD1	.	TGTGCCAGCAAAAAAGACCGGGACAGTAGCAATCAGCCCCAGCATTTT	CASKKDRDSSNQPQHF
TRBV7-9	TRBJ2-2	TRBD1	few	TGTGCCAGCAGGCCCGGGACAGCGAACACCGGGGAGCTGTTTTTT	CASRPGTANTGELFF
TRBV6-2/TRBV6-3	TRBJ1-5	.	.	TGTGCCAGCAGTCGCCCGGGTGGCAATCAGCCCCAGCATTTT	CASSRPGGNQPQHF
TRBV15	TRBJ2-3	TRBD2	.	TGTGCCACCAGCAGAAAGGGACTAGCGACAGATACGCAGTATTTT	CATSRKGLATDTQYF
TRBV11-3	TRBJ2-1	.	.	TGTGCCAGCAGCTTAGGTGGCGGGACCAACAATGAGCAGTTCTTC	CASSLGGGTNNEQFF
TRBV5-1	TRBJ2-3	TRBD2	.	TGCGCCAGCAGCCCCCGGGGGGGCCAGCGCACAGATACGCAGTATTTT	CASSPRGGQRTDTQYF
TRBV6-5	TRBJ2-1	TRBD2	.	TGTGCCAGCACGAAGCGGGAGGGTGAGCAGTTCTTC	CASTKREGEQFF
TRBV7-3	TRBJ2-1	.	.	TGTGCCAGCAGCCTAGCCCCAGCGGTTTCGAATGAGCAGTTCTTC	CASSLAPAVSNEQFF
TRBV19	TRBJ1-6	.	.	TGTGCCAGTAGTATGGATCCAGGATCCTATAATTCACCCCTCCACTTT	CASSMDPGSYNSPLHF
TRBV19	TRBJ2-7	.	.	TGTGCCAGTAGTATTAGACAGGGAGGCTACGAGCAGTACTTC	CASSIRQGGYEQYF
TRBV7-9	TRBJ2-5	TRBD2	.	TGTGCCAGCAGCCCTGGGACTAGCGGGAGTATCAAGACCCAGTACTTC	CASSPGTSGSIKTQYF
TRBV5-1	TRBJ1-2	.	.	TGCGCCAGCAGCTTGGTGGGGCAGAACTATGGCTACACCTTC	CASSLVGQNYGYTF
TRBV5-5	TRBJ2-1	.	.	TGTGCCAGCAGCTTTTACGGACAATCCTACAATGAGCAGTTCTTC	CASSFYGQSYNEQFF
TRBV5-4	TRBJ1-1	TRBD1	few	TGTGCCAGCAGCTTGGTTTTCCGGTCAGGGGGCCGGGAAGCTTTCTTT	CASSLVFRSGGREAFF
TRBV19	TRBJ1-5	.	few	TGTGCCAGTTTGGGCCGGCCCTCTCCCCAGCATTTT	CASLGRPSPQHF